Listed here are 31 T cell receptor beta chains from one sample, sequenced in a study of T-cell memory formation after mild COVID-19. MiXCR, run by TCRdb on the 5' RACE reads, gives a single entry per CDR3 protein. The repertoire holds approximately 400,000 distinct CDR3 sequences, with roughly 24% as singletons. Source material: PBMCs or a T cell subset sorted from them (not recorded which). The receptors shown here come from an adult woman who had mild COVID-19 (a few samples of this study predate the infection). Cell type and time point are not known.

This clonotype occurred once. V is TRBV15 and J is TRBJ2-2, with 8 positions matching TRBD1. In germline, CDR1 is LNHNV, CDR2 YYDKDF (reference sequence). The CDR3 spans 15 residues. The ends lost 3 bases at V and 3 bases at J; junction bases unmatched: 3. CDR3 sequence: CATSRDREYTGELFF. The CDR3 DNA reads as TGTGCCACCAGCAGGGACAGGGAATACACCGGGGAGCTGTTTTTT.

The V call is TRBV5-6, the J call TRBJ1-2; D unresolved. Per germline, CDR1 SGHDT and CDR2 YYEEEE. The CDR3 extends over 13 amino acids. The germline V and J ends were trimmed by 2 bases and 8 bases, with 13 bases remaining between them. The CDR3 sequence is CASSFPAAGGYTF. The CDR3 coding sequence is TGTGCCAGCAGCTTCCCTGCGGCGGGGGGCTACACCTTC.

V is TRBV20-1 and J is TRBJ2-7, with D possibly being TRBD2 (5 bases). This CDR3 region has 13 residues. Germline V CDR1 and CDR2: DFQATT, SNEGSKA (reference sequence). Trimming pared 5 bases from V and 3 bases from J, leaving 14 bases between. CDR3 in amino acids: CSASTHRDYEQYF. CDR3 in DNA: TGCAGTGCTTCAACCCATCGGGACTACGAGCAGTACTTC.

This rearrangement joins TRBV4-2 to TRBJ2-7; the D gene is possibly TRBD2 (5 bases). CDR3 length: 15 residues. V was pared by 0 bases and J by 3 bases, with 12 bases between. CDR1 is LGHNA, CDR2 YNFKEQ, per germline. In nucleotides, the CDR3 is TGTGCCAGCAGCCAAGAGGGTCTCGGGGTCTACGAGCAGTACTTC. Translation gives CASSQEGLGVYEQYF.

This chain joins TRBV5-1 and TRBJ2-1, with 9 nucleotides matching TRBD2. After removal of 3 bases from V and 1 base from J, the junction contained 14 bases not matched to a gene. Germline CDR1 and CDR2: SGHRS and YFSETQ. The CDR3 is made up of 19 amino acids. For the CDR3, the DNA is TGCGCCAGCAGCTGGGGTGGGGCTAGCGGGGTCCTATCCTACAATGAGCAGTTCTTC. Translating gives CASSWGGASGVLSYNEQFF.

This clonotype was found many times. The chain is built from TRBV30 and TRBJ2-1; no reliable D call. Trimming removed 1 base from V and 0 bases from J, with 13 bases in between. The germline V gene has CDR1 GTSNPN and CDR2 SVGIG (reference sequence). This CDR3 has 16 amino acids. The CDR3 here is CAWSGALTSSYNEQFF. In DNA, the CDR3 is TGTGCCTGGAGTGGCGCCTTAACGAGCTCCTACAATGAGCAGTTCTTC.

This clonotype has only a few counts. J is TRBJ1-2 and V is TRBV29-1; TRBD1 aligns across 8 bases. Germline V gene data show CDR1 as SQVTM and CDR2 as ANQGSEA. Losses at the gene ends were 5 bases for V and 4 bases for J; bases not matched to a gene: 9. The CDR3 is 14 amino acids. This chain's CDR3 is CSVTPGGGIYGYTF. The CDR3 coding sequence is TGCAGCGTTACTCCAGGGGGCGGGATCTATGGCTACACCTTC.

There are a few counts of this clonotype. The rearrangement links TRBV29-1 to TRBJ2-5; no reliable D call. The CDR3 consists of 13 residues. Germline-derived CDR1 and CDR2 are SQVTM and ANQGSEA. Trimming removed 3 bases from V and 5 bases from J, with 13 bases in between. CDR3 in amino acids: CSVEEGPVETQYF. Here the CDR3 DNA reads TGCAGCGTTGAGGAAGGTCCGGTGGAGACCCAGTACTTC.

The rearrangement joins TRBV29-1 to TRBJ2-3; 7 nucleotides match TRBD2. Trimming took 0 bases from V and 3 from J; bases not matched to a gene: 9. Germline V gene sequence: CDR1 SQVTM, CDR2 ANQGSEA. There are 16 residues in the CDR3. The chain's CDR3 is CSVEDGGGGGTDTQYF. CDR3 in DNA: TGCAGCGTTGAAGACGGAGGAGGCGGGGGAACAGATACGCAGTATTTT.

This rearrangement joins TRBV27 to TRBJ1-5; D remains ambiguous. Looked up from germline, CDR1 is MNHEY and CDR2 is SMNVEV (reference sequence). Deletions cut 3 bases from V and 7 bases from J, with 16 bases between. This CDR3 is 15 amino acids long. DNA of the CDR3: TGTGCCAGCAGTTTGATTGGAGGAACGGGGCAGCCCCAGCATTTT. It encodes CASSLIGGTGQPQHF.

V is TRBV4-2 and J is TRBJ2-5; 9 bases are shared with TRBD1. This CDR3 has 15 residues. From germline, CDR1 is LGHNA and CDR2 YNFKEQ. The J segment lost 5 bases and the V segment lost 4 bases, leaving 8 bases of the junction unmatched. CDR3 region: CASSPRTGAVETQYF. For the CDR3, the DNA is TGTGCCAGCAGCCCAAGGACAGGGGCCGTCGAGACCCAGTACTTC.

The CDR3 protein is CASSYRDRASGELFF. The DNA of the CDR3 is TGTGCCAGCAGTTACCGCGACAGGGCGTCCGGGGAGCTGTTTTTT. The rearrangement links TRBV7-9 to TRBJ2-2; 7 bases line up with TRBD1. The CDR3 is 15 residues long. Losses at the gene ends were 6 bases for V and 6 bases for J; bases not matched to a gene: 10. Germline V gene sequence: CDR1 SEHNR, CDR2 FQNEAQ (reference sequence).

The CDR3 sequence is CASSPRPGGISDTQYF. CDR3 in DNA: TGTGCCAGTAGTCCGCGTCCGGGAGGAATATCAGATACGCAGTATTTT. This sequence joins TRBV19 and TRBJ2-3, with 7 bases lining up with TRBD2. V lost 5 bases and J lost 4; bases outside the gene matches: 12. The germline V gene has CDR1 LNHDA and CDR2 SQIVND (reference sequence). This CDR3 is built from 16 residues.

This chain joins TRBV3-1 and TRBJ2-1; no definite D call. Germline V gene sequence: CDR1 LGHDT, CDR2 YNNKEL (reference sequence). The CDR3 is 12 amino acids. Trimming removed 5 bases from V and 8 bases from J, with 10 bases in between. The CDR3 protein is CASSSSVHEQFF. As DNA, the CDR3 is TGTGCCAGCAGCAGTTCGGTCCATGAGCAGTTCTTC.

A few counts support this clonotype. The chain recombines TRBV13 with TRBJ2-1; a possible D gene is TRBD2 (6 bases). CDR3 length: 15 amino acids. Germline CDR1 PRHDT, CDR2 FYEKMQ (reference sequence). V was cut by 4 bases and J by 7 bases, with 17 bases left in between. CDR3 sequence: CASSSQVAEANEQFF. The DNA for the CDR3 is TGTGCCAGCAGCTCCCAGGTAGCGGAAGCGAATGAGCAGTTCTTC.

This clonotype was seen only a few times. The chain employs TRBV7-2 and TRBJ1-1; TRBD1 matches 8 bases. V gave up 2 bases and J gave up 0 bases; unmatched junction bases: 2. The CDR3 is 15 amino acids. Germline values: CDR1 SGHTA, CDR2 FQGNSA. The CDR3 nucleotides are TGTGCCAGCAGCTTACAGGGGGCTATGAACACTGAAGCTTTCTTT. As protein: CASSLQGAMNTEAFF.

The chain combines TRBV20-1 with TRBJ2-7; 9 nucleotides line up with TRBD1. The CDR3 spans 15 residues. J gave up 7 bases and V 6 bases, and 16 bases lay outside the gene matches. Germline CDR1 and CDR2: DFQATT and SNEGSKA (reference sequence). In DNA, the CDR3 is TGCAGTGCCCCCCGCCCCGGGACAGGGTTATGGGAGCAGTACTTC. It codes for CSAPRPGTGLWEQYF.

The V and J genes are TRBV18 and TRBJ1-1, with a tentative D call TRBD1 (5 bases). The CDR3 is 14 amino acids. The germline CDR1 and CDR2 sequences are KGHSH and LQKENI. Trimming removed 6 bases at V and 8 bases at J, with 19 bases between. The CDR3 protein is CASSRSQRDVEAFF. CDR3 DNA: TGTGCCAGCTCTCGATCTCAGAGGGACGTGGAAGCTTTCTTT.

The chain links TRBV7-2 to TRBJ2-1; 10 bases map to TRBD2. The V gene's germline CDR1 is SGHTA and CDR2 FQGNSA. Germline trimming cut 4 bases from V and 8 bases from J; bases unmatched to any gene: 8. The CDR3 runs to 15 residues. The CDR3: CASSSRTSGTDEQFF. In DNA, the CDR3 is TGTGCCAGCAGCTCAAGGACTAGCGGTACAGATGAGCAGTTCTTC.

J is TRBJ1-1 and V is TRBV18; D is undetermined. The germline CDR1 and CDR2 sequences are KGHSH and LQKENI. This CDR3 spans 14 amino acids. V was trimmed by 2 bases and J by 1 base, leaving 8 bases between them. CDR3 region: CASSPGVENTEAFF. The CDR3 DNA is TGTGCCAGCTCACCAGGGGTGGAGAACACTGAAGCTTTCTTT.

This clonotype was seen only a few times. The V and J genes are TRBV6-5 and TRBJ1-2; 9 bases align to TRBD1. The CDR3 consists of 17 residues. The J segment lost 4 bases and the V segment lost 5 bases, leaving 14 bases of the junction unmatched. Germline V gives CDR1 MNHEY, CDR2 SVGAGI. The CDR3 protein is CASSTTGGEGRGYGYTF. The CDR3 DNA is TGTGCCAGCAGTACCACAGGGGGCGAGGGTCGGGGCTATGGCTACACCTTC.

The rearrangement links TRBV7-9 to TRBJ2-4; the D is unclear. The CDR3 runs 12 residues. Germline V lookup: CDR1 SEHNR, CDR2 FQNEAQ (reference sequence). Trimming removed 5 bases from V and 7 bases from J, with 9 bases in between. For the CDR3, the DNA is TGTGCCAGCAGCCCTCAGTATAACATTCAGTACTTC. Translated, it gives CASSPQYNIQYF.

A few counts support this clonotype. This chain connects TRBV12-3 or TRBV12-4 to TRBJ1-3; a weak D match, TRBD1 (5 bases). With 3 bases removed from V and 4 bases from J, the gap between germline ends came to 16 bases. The CDR3 is made up of 16 amino acids. The DNA of the CDR3 is TGTGCCAGCAGTTTGGCAGGGCTACCATCCGGAAACACCATATATTTT. Translated: CASSLAGLPSGNTIYF.

The sample holds many counts of this clonotype. V is TRBV5-1 and J is TRBJ2-1; 13 bases are shared with TRBD2. Germline-derived CDR1 and CDR2 are SGHRS and YFSETQ. The CDR3 covers 14 residues. Trimming at V came to 6 bases and at J to 8 bases, leaving 5 bases not matched to a gene. CDR3 coding DNA: TGCGCCAGCACCACTAGCGGGAGGGCCGATGAGCAGTTCTTC. This codes for CASTTSGRADEQFF.

The rearrangement links TRBV5-1 to TRBJ2-5; D might be TRBD1 (6 bases). The V gene's germline CDR1 is SGHRS and CDR2 YFSETQ. There are 14 residues in the CDR3. Trimming shortened V by 2 bases and J by 5 bases, and 13 bases separated the two germline ends. DNA for the CDR3: TGCGCCAGCAGCTTAGGGGGTTTGGAGGAGACCCAGTACTTC. The encoded protein is CASSLGGLEETQYF.

This clonotype was recorded a few times. The genes are TRBV2 and TRBJ2-1; D gene uncertain. CDR1 and CDR2 (germline): SNHLY, FYNNEI. The V and J ends lost 3 bases and 4 bases respectively, with 7 bases between them. This CDR3 is built from 13 residues. In DNA, the CDR3 is TGTGCCAGCAGTGACTCTGAGTACAATGAGCAGTTCTTC. As protein: CASSDSEYNEQFF.

The rearrangement uses TRBV6-1 and TRBJ1-2; D perhaps matches TRBD1 (5 bases). Trimming cost V 1 base and J 8 bases, with 11 bases left between them. The germline V gene encodes CDR1 MNHNS and CDR2 SASEGT. This CDR3 contains 13 residues. The CDR3 DNA reads TGTGCCAGCAGTGAAGGCCAGGGAACCGGCTACACCTTC. Its protein product is CASSEGQGTGYTF.

The chain employs TRBV20-1 and TRBJ2-3; D is ambiguous. With 1 base removed from V and 4 bases from J, the gap between germline ends came to 6 bases. The CDR3 spans 12 residues. CDR1 DFQATT and CDR2 SNEGSKA come from the germline V gene (reference sequence). In DNA form, the CDR3 reads TGCAGTGCTAGAGGTCCCTCAGATACGCAGTATTTT. It codes for CSARGPSDTQYF.

This clonotype has just a few counts. The chain links TRBV5-1 to TRBJ2-1; D is ambiguous. Germline V gene data show CDR1 as SGHRS and CDR2 as YFSETQ. Deletions cut 0 bases from V and 4 bases from J, with 11 bases between. The CDR3 runs 15 residues. CDR3 amino acids: CASSLGGRLYNEQFF. The CDR3 nucleotides are TGCGCCAGCAGCTTGGGTGGAAGGCTTTACAATGAGCAGTTCTTC.

J is TRBJ2-1 and V is TRBV14; 7 bases align to TRBD2. The CDR3 totals 15 residues. The V and J ends lost 6 bases and 9 bases, in that order; junction bases with no gene match: 14. CDR1 is SGHDN and CDR2 is FVKESK in the germline V gene. Written as DNA, the CDR3 is TGTGCCAGCAGTCAACAAGCGGGGAGGCAGAGTGAGCAGTTCTTC. It specifies CASSQQAGRQSEQFF.

This clonotype was seen repeatedly, ten times or more. V is TRBV20-1 and J is TRBJ2-7, with 8 bases that match TRBD1. Germline loops: CDR1 DFQATT, CDR2 SNEGSKA (reference sequence). Unmatched junction bases numbered 6, after V lost 3 bases and J lost 5 bases. The CDR3 loop spans 13 amino acids. The CDR3 reads CSASGQGGNEQYF. The CDR3 nucleotides read TGCAGTGCTAGTGGACAGGGTGGGAACGAGCAGTACTTC.